Each of the 8 T cell receptor beta chains below was sequenced from the same sample in a study of Graves' ophthalmopathy and Graves' hyperthyroidism. Investigators amplified TCR beta CDR3 regions from RNA transcripts. Amplification began with first-round RT-PCR using HTBI primers, then second-round multiplex PCR was performed. From the multiplex PCR reads, TCRdb called clonotypes with MiXCR, one entry per CDR3 protein. Of 900,000 to 1,200,000 distinct CDR3 sequences listed, approximately 35% are singletons. Sequencing used peripheral blood or thyroid tissue (not recorded which). All receptors derive from an adult man with Graves' hyperthyroidism.

This clonotype was detected many times. The V gene is TRBV7-6, the J gene TRBJ2-7, with no clear D. The CDR3 runs to 14 residues. Germline CDR1 reads SGHVS; CDR2 reads FNYEAQ. V lost 1 base and J 6 bases, leaving 13 bases between the germline ends. CDR3 amino acids: CASSLVEGKIEQYF. Written as DNA, the CDR3 is TGTGCCAGCAGCTTAGTTGAAGGGAAAATCGAGCAGTACTTC.

CDR3: CATSFGTGREETQYF. The CDR3 DNA reads as TGTGCCACCAGCTTCGGGACAGGGAGGGAAGAGACCCAGTACTTC. V is TRBV24-1 and J is TRBJ2-5; 9 bases are shared with TRBD1. From germline, CDR1 is KGHDR and CDR2 SFDVKD. CDR3 size: 15 residues. V trimming: 7 bases; J trimming: 3 bases; junction bases outside the gene matches: 8.

Regarding this clonotype: A single base separates this from a much larger clone, so it may be a read error. J is TRBJ2-7 and V is TRBV7-8; D is possibly TRBD1 or TRBD2 (5 bases each). Trimming stripped 5 bases from V and 6 bases from J, with 14 bases between. CDR3 length: 13 amino acids. From germline, CDR1 is SGHVS and CDR2 FQNEAQ. CDR3 amino acids: CASSPGPQLEQYF. CDR3 DNA sequence: TGTGCCAGCAGCCCGGGACCCCAGCTCGAGCAGTACTTC. The full variable domain, completed using reference TRBV7-8 and TRBJ2-7, is GAGVSQSPRYKVAKRGQDVALRCDPISGHVSLFWYQQALGQGPEFLTYFQNEAQLDKSGLPSDRFFAERPEGSVSTLKIQRTQQEDSAVYLCASSPGPQLEQYFGPGTRLTVT.

This clonotype was seen at least ten times. V gene TRBV11-2 combines with J gene TRBJ2-5, with 7 bases identical to TRBD1. Germline lookup yields CDR1 SGHAT and CDR2 FQNNGV. V was clipped by 8 bases and J by 5 bases; unmatched bases: 8. The CDR3 contains 13 residues. The CDR3 bases are TGTGCCAGCGCCTCACAGGGGACGGAGACCCAGTACTTC. Translating gives CASASQGTETQYF.

This clonotype has at least ten counts. The CDR3 DNA is TGCAGTGCCCGACAGGTTCTTGAAGCTTTCTTT. Amino acids: CSARQVLEAFF. The rearrangement links TRBV20-1 to TRBJ1-1, with D perhaps TRBD1 (6 bases). This CDR3 contains 11 residues. V dropped 6 bases and J dropped 7 bases, with 12 bases sitting between them. CDR1 is DFQATT, CDR2 SNEGSKA, per germline (reference sequence).

This clonotype showed up many times. The chain joins TRBV7-9 to TRBJ1-1; 10 bases agree with TRBD1. This CDR3 comprises 16 residues. Germline-derived CDR1 and CDR2 are SEHNR and FQNEAQ (reference sequence). After removal of 4 bases from V and 3 bases from J, the junction contained 8 bases not matched to a gene. The CDR3 is CASSSNWDRGDTEAFF. The CDR3 region has the DNA TGTGCCAGCAGCTCCAATTGGGACAGGGGTGACACTGAAGCTTTCTTT. Variable domain in full (rest from reference TRBV7-9 and TRBJ1-1): DTGVSQNPRHKITKRGQNVTFRCDPISEHNRLYWYRQTLGQGPEFLTYFQNEAQLEKSRLLSDRFSAERPKGSFSTLEIQRTEQGDSAMYLCASSSNWDRGDTEAFFGQGTRLTVV.

The V gene is TRBV12-3 or TRBV12-4, the J gene TRBJ2-3, with D perhaps TRBD1 (5 bases). The V end was cut by 2 bases, the J end by 1 base, with 16 bases between. CDR3 length: 17 residues. In nucleotides, the CDR3 is TGTGCCAGCAGTTTAATTACTCAGGGATTCGGCACAGATACGCAGTATTTT. Its translation is CASSLITQGFGTDTQYF.

This chain uses TRBV20-1 with TRBJ1-4, with D uncertain. The germline CDR1 and CDR2 sequences are DFQATT and SNEGSKA (reference sequence). Trimming pared 5 bases from V and 6 bases from J, leaving 16 bases between. This CDR3 contains 14 residues. The CDR3 is CSALPGRRDEKLFF. The CDR3 DNA sequence: TGCAGTGCTCTCCCGGGCCGGAGAGATGAAAAACTGTTTTTT.